This T cell receptor beta chain was recorded in a study of regulatory and conventional T cells in RAG deficiency. Study-wide points: In Omenn syndrome, sorted "Tregs" may be peripherally activated cells.

With respect to this clone: Its antigen is not identified.

The assay was immunoSEQ multiplex PCR, and TCRdb's table has in-frame clones only and misses some. This table holds around 29,000 clones, about 95% found once. The sorted conventional CD4+ T cells were CD25-low and CD127-high, with genomic DNA sequenced. CDR3 length: 12 residues. Deletions cut 6 bases from V and 4 bases from J, with 9 bases between. Germline V gene lookup returns CDR1 MNHNY and CDR2 SVGAGI (reference sequence). These data were likewise used in another study, on regulatory T cells. That source notes: Primers: 52 TRBV forward and 13 TRBJ reverse.

The sample was CD25- CD4+ T cells sorted from blood. V is TRBV6-6 and J is TRBJ2-5, with D tentatively TRBD2 (5 bases). This clonotype was sampled from a human donor in good health. The CDR3 DNA reads TGTGCCAGCAGCCGGACTGTAGAGACCCAGTACTTC. Protein: CASSRTVETQYF.